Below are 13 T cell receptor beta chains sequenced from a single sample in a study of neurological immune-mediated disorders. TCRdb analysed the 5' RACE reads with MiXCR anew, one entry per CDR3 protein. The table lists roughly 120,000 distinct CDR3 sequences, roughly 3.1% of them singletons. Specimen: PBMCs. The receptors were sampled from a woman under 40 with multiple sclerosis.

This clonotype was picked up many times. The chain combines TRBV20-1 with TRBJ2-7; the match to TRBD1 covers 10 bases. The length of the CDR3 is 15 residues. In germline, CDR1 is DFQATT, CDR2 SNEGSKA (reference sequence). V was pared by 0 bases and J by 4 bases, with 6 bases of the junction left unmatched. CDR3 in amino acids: CSARDMDRGAYEQYF. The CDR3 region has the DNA TGCAGTGCTAGAGATATGGACAGGGGGGCTTACGAGCAGTACTTC.

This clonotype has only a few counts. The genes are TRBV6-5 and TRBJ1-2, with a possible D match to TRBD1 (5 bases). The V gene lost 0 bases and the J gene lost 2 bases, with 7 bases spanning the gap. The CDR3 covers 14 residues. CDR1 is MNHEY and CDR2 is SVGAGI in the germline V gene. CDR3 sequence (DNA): TGTGCCAGCAGTTACTCGGGGCTCAACTATGGCTACACCTTC. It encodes CASSYSGLNYGYTF.

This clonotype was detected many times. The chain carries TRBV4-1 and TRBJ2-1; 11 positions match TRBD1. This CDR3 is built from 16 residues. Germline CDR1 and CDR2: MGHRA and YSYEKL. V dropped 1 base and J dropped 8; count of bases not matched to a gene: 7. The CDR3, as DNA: TGCGCCAGCAGCCAAGGCCGGGACAGGGGGAACGATGAGCAGTTCTTC. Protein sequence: CASSQGRDRGNDEQFF.

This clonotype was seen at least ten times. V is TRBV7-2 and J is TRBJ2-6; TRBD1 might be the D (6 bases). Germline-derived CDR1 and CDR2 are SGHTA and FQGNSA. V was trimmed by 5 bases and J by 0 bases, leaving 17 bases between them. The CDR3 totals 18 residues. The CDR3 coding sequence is TGTGCCAGCAGCCCAGCGGTCAGGGGTAGCTCTGGGGCCAACGTCCTGACTTTC. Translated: CASSPAVRGSSGANVLTF.

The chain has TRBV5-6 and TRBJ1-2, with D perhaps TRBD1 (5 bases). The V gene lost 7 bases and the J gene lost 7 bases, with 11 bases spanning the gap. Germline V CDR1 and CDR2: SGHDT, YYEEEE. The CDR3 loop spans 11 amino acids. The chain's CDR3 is CASGGARGYTF. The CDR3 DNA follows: TGTGCCAGCGGTGGGGCGCGTGGCTACACCTTC.

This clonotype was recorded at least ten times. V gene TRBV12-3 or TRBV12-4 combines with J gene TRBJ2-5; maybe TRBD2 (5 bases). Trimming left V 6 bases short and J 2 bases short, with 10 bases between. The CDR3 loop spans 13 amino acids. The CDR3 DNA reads TGTGCCAGCAGGGCGGACTTTCAAGAGACCCAGTACTTC. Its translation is CASRADFQETQYF.

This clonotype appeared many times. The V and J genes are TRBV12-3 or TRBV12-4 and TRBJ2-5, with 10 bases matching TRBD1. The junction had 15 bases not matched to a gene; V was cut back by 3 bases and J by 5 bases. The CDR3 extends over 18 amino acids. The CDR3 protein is CASSFLGTGAFVEETQYF. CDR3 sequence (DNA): TGTGCCAGCAGTTTTCTAGGGACAGGGGCGTTTGTTGAGGAGACCCAGTACTTC.

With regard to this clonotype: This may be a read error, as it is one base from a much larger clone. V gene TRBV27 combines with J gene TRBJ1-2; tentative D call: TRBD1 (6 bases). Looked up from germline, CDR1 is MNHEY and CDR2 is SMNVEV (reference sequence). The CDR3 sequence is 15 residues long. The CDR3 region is CASSSNREILYGYIF. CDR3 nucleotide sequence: TGTGCCAGCAGTTCAAACAGGGAGATCCTCTATGGCTACATCTTC.

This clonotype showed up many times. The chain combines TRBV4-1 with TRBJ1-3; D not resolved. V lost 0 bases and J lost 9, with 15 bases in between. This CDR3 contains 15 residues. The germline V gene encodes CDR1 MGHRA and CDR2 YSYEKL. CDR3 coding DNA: TGCGCCAGCAGCCAAGAGGGAATGGCCCGGGGCACCATATATTTT. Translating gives CASSQEGMARGTIYF.

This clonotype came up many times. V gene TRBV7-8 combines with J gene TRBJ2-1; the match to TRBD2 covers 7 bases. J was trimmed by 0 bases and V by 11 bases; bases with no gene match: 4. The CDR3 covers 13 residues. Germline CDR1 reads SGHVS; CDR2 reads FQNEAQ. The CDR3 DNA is TGTGCCTCCGGGAGGAGCTCCTACAATGAGCAGTTCTTC. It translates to CASGRSSYNEQFF.

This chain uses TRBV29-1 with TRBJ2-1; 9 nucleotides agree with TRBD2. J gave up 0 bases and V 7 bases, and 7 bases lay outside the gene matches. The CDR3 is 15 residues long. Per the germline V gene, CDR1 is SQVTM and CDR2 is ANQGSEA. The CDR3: CSGPGLAISYNEQFF. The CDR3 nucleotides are TGCAGCGGACCGGGACTAGCCATCTCCTACAATGAGCAGTTCTTC.

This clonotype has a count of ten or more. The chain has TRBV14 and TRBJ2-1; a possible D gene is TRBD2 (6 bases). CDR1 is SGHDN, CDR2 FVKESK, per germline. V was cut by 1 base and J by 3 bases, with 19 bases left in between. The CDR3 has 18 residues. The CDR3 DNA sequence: TGTGCCAGCAGCCAAGTCCGGGAGACAGAGCAGTTCTACAATGAGCAGTTCTTC. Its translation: CASSQVRETEQFYNEQFF. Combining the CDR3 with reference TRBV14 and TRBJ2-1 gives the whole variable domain EAGVTQFPSHSVIEKGQTVTLRCDPISGHDNLYWYRRVMGKEIKFLLHFVKESKQDESGMPNNRFLAERTGGTYSTLKVQPAELEDSGVYFCASSQVRETEQFYNEQFFGPGTRLTVL.

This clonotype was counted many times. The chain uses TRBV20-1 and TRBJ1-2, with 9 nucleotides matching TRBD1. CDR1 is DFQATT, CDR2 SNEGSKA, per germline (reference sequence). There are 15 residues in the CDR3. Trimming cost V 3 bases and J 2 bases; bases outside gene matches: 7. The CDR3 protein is CSASYAGQGNYGYTF. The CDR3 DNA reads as TGCAGTGCTAGTTATGCGGGACAGGGAAACTATGGCTACACCTTC.